These 29 T cell receptor beta chains came from one sample sequenced in a study of T cell responses to AZD1222 COVID-19 vaccine. TCRdb keeps only in-frame clones here, not all; method: immunoSEQ multiplex PCR. The sample has about 140,000 clones; approximately 90% are singletons. Specimen: peripheral blood, collected 28 days after the second AZD1222 dose. These receptors came from an adult who received the AZD1222 COVID-19 vaccine.

The genes are TRBV5-5 and TRBJ2-7; 8 bases fit TRBD1. This CDR3 has 13 residues. V shed 4 bases, J shed 7 bases, and the junction held 7 bases outside the gene matches. Germline V gene data show CDR1 as SGHKS and CDR2 as YYEKEE (reference sequence). The CDR3 bases are TGTGCCAGCAGCGTCACAACAGGGGGAGAGCAGTACTTC. It translates to CASSVTTGGEQYF. Looking up the rest from reference TRBV5-5 and TRBJ2-7 gives the full variable domain: DAGVTQSPTHLIKTRGQQVTLRCSPISGHKSVSWYQQVLGQGPQFIFQYYEKEERGRGNFPDRFSARQFPNYSSELNVNALLLGDSALYLCASSVTTGGEQYFGPGTRLTVT.

This sequence joins TRBV6-5 and TRBJ1-4; 8 positions match TRBD1. The CDR3 totals 14 residues. Germline loops: CDR1 MNHEY, CDR2 SVGAGI. The J segment lost 7 bases and the V segment lost 6 bases, leaving 7 bases of the junction unmatched. The CDR3 DNA sequence: TGTGCCAGCAGACCCACAGGGGGAGGTGAAAAACTGTTTTTT. Protein sequence: CASRPTGGGEKLFF.

This CDR3 is CASSYDRGVSTDTQYF. CDR3 in DNA: TGTGCCAGCAGCTACGACAGGGGAGTGAGCACAGATACGCAGTATTTT. The gene calls are TRBV7-9 and TRBJ2-3, with 8 nucleotides matching TRBD1. The CDR3 is 16 amino acids. Germline lookup yields CDR1 SEHNR and CDR2 FQNEAQ (reference sequence). The junction had 6 bases not matched to a gene; V was cut back by 4 bases and J by 0 bases.

V usage is TRBV21-1 and J usage is TRBJ2-5. TRBV21-1 is reported as a pseudogene. This CDR3 is 10 amino acids long. The DNA for the CDR3 is TGTGCCAGCAGCAAAGAGACCCAGTACTTC. As protein: CASSKETQYF.

The sample holds a few counts of this clone. V and J are TRBV6-5 and TRBJ1-2; D may be TRBD1 (5 bases). V lost 2 bases, J lost 8 bases, and 21 bases lay in between. The germline V gene has CDR1 MNHEY and CDR2 SVGAGI. This CDR3 is built from 16 residues. CDR3 region: CASSYRGLGPGEGYTF. CDR3 nucleotide sequence: TGTGCCAGCAGTTACCGTGGCCTCGGGCCGGGGGAAGGCTACACCTTC.

The CDR3 coding sequence is TGTGCCTGGACGAGTTCTGGGCACAATGAGCAGTTCTTC. Translated: CAWTSSGHNEQFF. The genes are TRBV30 and TRBJ2-1; no definite D call. V was cut by 4 bases and J by 5 bases, with 12 bases left in between. This CDR3 contains 13 residues. Germline CDR1 is GTSNPN and CDR2 is SVGIG (reference sequence).

The chain combines TRBV6-5 with TRBJ1-1; D is perhaps TRBD1 (5 bases). Germline lookup yields CDR1 MNHEY and CDR2 SVGAGI. V shed 6 bases and J shed 1 base, with 12 bases lying between them. The CDR3 sequence is 14 residues long. The CDR3 loop is CASSRGVENTEAFF. In nucleotides, the CDR3 is TGTGCCAGCAGCCGGGGGGTTGAGAACACTGAAGCTTTCTTT.

V is TRBV9 and J is TRBJ1-1; no reliable D call. CDR1 SGDLS and CDR2 YYNGEE come from the germline V gene. With 0 bases removed from V and 6 bases from J, the gap between germline ends came to 12 bases. This CDR3 comprises 14 residues. This chain's CDR3 is CASSVEGAGSEAFF. DNA of the CDR3: TGTGCCAGCAGCGTAGAGGGCGCGGGCTCTGAAGCTTTCTTT.

The table lists this clone with a count of one. V usage is TRBV21-1 and J usage is TRBJ2-1; the table's D call, TRBD2, has no DNA check behind it. TRBV21-1 has pseudogene status. The CDR3 length is 16 residues. The CDR3 nucleotides read TGTGCCAGCAGCCCAAGGACTAGCGGGAGTGGTGATGAGCAGTTCTTC. It encodes CASSPRTSGSGDEQFF.

This rearrangement joins TRBV10-2 to TRBJ2-3, with 10 bases fitting TRBD1. The CDR3 runs to 15 residues. The germline V gene has CDR1 WSHSY and CDR2 SAAADI. V dropped 10 bases and J dropped 2; count of bases not matched to a gene: 9. CDR3 nucleotide sequence: TGCGCCACAGGGGGGACAGGGGCTAACACAGATACGCAGTATTTT. Amino acid sequence: CATGGTGANTDTQYF.

The chain uses TRBV6-5 and TRBJ2-1; TRBD1 agrees at 8 bases. The germline V gene has CDR1 MNHEY and CDR2 SVGAGI. V shed 5 bases, J shed 10 bases, and the junction held 10 bases outside the gene matches. This CDR3 has 14 residues. CDR3 region: CASSKGQVGGEQFF. The CDR3, as DNA: TGTGCCAGCAGTAAGGGACAGGTGGGAGGCGAGCAGTTCTTC.

This rearrangement joins TRBV29-1 to TRBJ1-2; D call uncertain. The CDR3 is 11 residues long. The germline V gene has CDR1 SQVTM and CDR2 ANQGSEA. The V end lost 8 bases, the J end lost 4 bases, and 11 bases lay between the germline ends. The CDR3 spells CSMTDSYGYTF. CDR3 bases: TGCAGCATGACCGATAGCTATGGCTACACCTTC.

The chain employs TRBV5-4 and TRBJ2-1; 8 nucleotides align to TRBD2. The CDR3 has 16 residues. V lost 4 bases and J lost 6; bases outside the gene matches: 12. From germline, CDR1 is SGHNT and CDR2 YYREEE (reference sequence). CDR3 in amino acids: CASSTQWRGARNEQFF. CDR3 coding DNA: TGTGCCAGCAGCACCCAGTGGCGGGGGGCCCGCAATGAGCAGTTCTTC. Together with reference TRBV5-4 and TRBJ2-1, the CDR3 gives the full variable domain: ETGVTQSPTHLIKTRGQQVTLRCSSQSGHNTVSWYQQALGQGPQFIFQYYREEENGRGNFPPRFSGLQFPNYSSELNVNALELDDSALYLCASSTQWRGARNEQFFGPGTRLTVL.

The CDR3 DNA reads TGTGCCAGCAGCGTAAGACAGGGGAGGCCCCAGCATTTT. This encodes CASSVRQGRPQHF. J is TRBJ1-5 and V is TRBV7-3; 8 nucleotides match TRBD1. CDR1 is SGHTA, CDR2 FQGTGA, per germline. The CDR3 is 13 amino acids. The junction had 6 bases not matched to a gene; V was cut back by 5 bases and J by 9 bases.

This clone was observed a single time. This rearrangement joins TRBV5-1 to TRBJ1-1; D might be TRBD1 (5 bases). CDR1 and CDR2 from the germline V gene are SGHRS and YFSETQ. This CDR3 has 13 amino acids. Trimming stripped 4 bases from V and 1 base from J, with 8 bases between. The chain's CDR3 is CASSATGNTEAFF. Written as DNA, the CDR3 is TGCGCCAGCAGCGCCACAGGGAACACTGAAGCTTTCTTT.

The chain joins TRBV18 to TRBJ1-5; 10 bases line up with TRBD1. Losses at the gene ends were 1 base for V and 5 bases for J; bases not matched to a gene: 2. The CDR3 is 15 residues long. Germline-derived CDR1 and CDR2 are KGHSH and LQKENI. The CDR3 DNA reads as TGTGCCAGCTCACCACTTGGGACAGGGGATCAGCCCCAGCATTTT. Translating it yields CASSPLGTGDQPQHF.

This clone was found a few times. The chain is built from TRBV4-3 and TRBJ2-7, with D possibly called TRBD1 or TRBD2 (6 bases each). The CDR3 loop spans 15 amino acids. V was shortened by 0 bases and J by 7 bases, with 16 bases between the two germline ends. CDR1 and CDR2 from the germline V gene are LGHNA and YSLEER. CDR3 loop: CASSQEGTGAGEQYF. In nucleotides, the CDR3 is TGCGCCAGCAGCCAAGAGGGAACGGGGGCGGGAGAGCAGTACTTC.

The V and J genes are TRBV3-1 (or the pseudogene TRBV3-2) and TRBJ1-4; D unresolved. Germline V gives CDR1 LGHDT, CDR2 YNNKEL (reference sequence). V was cut by 1 base and J by 8 bases, with 8 bases left in between. This CDR3 is built from 13 residues. In nucleotides, the CDR3 is TGTGCCAGCAGCCAAGGAGGAGTGGAAAAACTGTTTTTT. Its protein product is CASSQGGVEKLFF.

Note on this clone: One end of the junction varies from germline; a read error may be responsible. CDR3: CASSSGPPPLAEQYF. For the CDR3, the DNA is TGTGCTAGCAGCTCGGGACCGCCGCCCTTAGCCGAGCAGTACTTC. V and J are TRBV7-7 and TRBJ2-7; D assignment may be TRBD1 or TRBD2 (5 bases each). The CDR3 contains 15 residues. Looked up from germline, CDR1 is SSHAT and CDR2 is FNYEAQ (reference sequence).

The CDR3 region has the DNA TGTGCCACCAGTGTGGATAGGTCTGGCTCGGGGGGGCAGTTCTTC. Protein product: CATSVDRSGSGGQFF. The rearrangement joins TRBV24-1 to TRBJ2-1, with 7 bases lining up with TRBD2. Germline assignment: CDR1 KGHDR and CDR2 SFDVKD. CDR3 size: 15 residues. Losses at the gene ends were 5 bases for V and 12 bases for J; bases not matched to a gene: 15.

The V call is TRBV11-2, the J call TRBJ2-5; TRBD2 matches at 13 bases. The V segment lost 5 bases and the J segment 2 bases; nucleotides outside the gene matches: 5. The CDR3 contains 16 residues. CDR1 is SGHAT, CDR2 FQNNGV, per germline. The CDR3, as DNA: TGTGCCAGCAGCCGTCCGGGACTAGCGGGGCAAGAGACCCAGTACTTC. It translates to CASSRPGLAGQETQYF.

The chain couples TRBV5-4 to TRBJ2-2, with TRBD2 matching 16 bases. V lost 4 bases and J lost 6; bases outside the gene matches: 12. The CDR3 has 19 residues. CDR1 and CDR2 (germline): SGHNT, YYREEE (reference sequence). The CDR3 bases are TGTGCCAGCAGCCCGCCGGGACTAGCGGGGGGGCCCTTTTCCGGGGAGCTGTTTTTT. Translating it yields CASSPPGLAGGPFSGELFF.

The rearrangement joins TRBV5-5 to TRBJ1-4; possible D gene TRBD1, 6 bases. V lost 2 bases and J lost 7, with 30 bases in between. The germline CDR1 and CDR2 sequences are SGHKS and YYEKEE (reference sequence). The CDR3 loop spans 20 amino acids. CDR3 nucleotides: TGTGCCAGCAGCTTTTCCTACCACCTAACACAGGGAGGGTACGGTGAAAAACTGTTTTTT. Translated: CASSFSYHLTQGGYGEKLFF.

Comments on this clone: The germline gene is not matched at one end of the junction; a read error may be the cause. The chain uses TRBV28 and TRBJ1-1; no firm D call. The CDR3 extends over 11 amino acids. Germline values: CDR1 MDHEN, CDR2 SYDVKM. CDR3 nucleotides: TGTGCCAGCAGTTTTGAAGTTCCAAAGGTTTTT. It translates to CASSFEVPKVF.

The chain uses TRBV7-2 and TRBJ1-4, with 7 bases that match TRBD1. CDR1 is SGHTA and CDR2 is FQGNSA in the germline V gene. The CDR3 contains 15 residues. The ends lost 5 bases at V and 7 bases at J; junction bases unmatched: 10. The CDR3 here is CASSLQGGFSEKLFF. CDR3 bases: TGTGCCAGCAGCCTCCAGGGGGGCTTTAGTGAAAAACTGTTTTTT.

The rearrangement uses TRBV5-1 and TRBJ1-6, with 9 nucleotides matching TRBD1. The V segment lost 0 bases and the J segment 8 bases; nucleotides outside the gene matches: 9. Germline assignment: CDR1 SGHRS and CDR2 YFSETQ. The CDR3 runs 17 residues. Written as DNA, the CDR3 is TGCGCCAGCAGCTTGGGAGGGACAGGGTTAACTGATTCACCCCTCCACTTT. This sequence encodes CASSLGGTGLTDSPLHF.

The rearrangement links TRBV6-1 to TRBJ2-7; D possibly matches TRBD1 or TRBD2 (5 bases each). CDR1 MNHNS and CDR2 SASEGT come from the germline V gene. V was clipped by 1 base and J by 4 bases, with 11 bases between them. The CDR3 is 14 amino acids. CDR3 DNA: TGTGCCAGCAGTGAAGATGGGACGGCATACGAGCAGTACTTC. Amino acids: CASSEDGTAYEQYF.

The genes are TRBV28 and TRBJ2-3; 8 nucleotides match TRBD2. This CDR3 spans 15 amino acids. Germline assignment: CDR1 MDHEN and CDR2 SYDVKM. V shed 7 bases, J shed 9 bases, and the junction held 15 bases outside the gene matches. The CDR3 sequence: CASTPVSAGGGTQYF. CDR3 DNA sequence: TGTGCCAGCACCCCCGTTAGCGCGGGGGGTGGCACGCAGTATTTT.

The chain employs TRBV28 and TRBJ1-1, with TRBD1 identical over 9 bases. V shed 6 bases and J 7 bases; nucleotides not matched to a gene: 6. This CDR3 has 13 amino acids. Germline V gives CDR1 MDHEN, CDR2 SYDVKM. CDR3 protein: CASRPQGADEAFF. CDR3 DNA sequence: TGTGCCAGCAGACCACAGGGGGCGGATGAAGCTTTCTTT. Based on the CDR3 plus reference TRBV28 and TRBJ1-1, the full variable domain is DVKVTQSSRYLVKRTGEKVFLECVQDMDHENMFWYRQDPGLGLRLIYFSYDVKMKEKGDIPEGYSVSREKKERFSLILESASTNQTSMYLCASRPQGADEAFFGQGTRLTVV.